Shown below are 16 T cell receptor beta chains from a single sample sequenced in a study of blood T cell repertoires in COVID-19. TCRdb keeps only in-frame clones here, not all; method: immunoSEQ multiplex PCR. The repertoire holds about 290,000 clones, with 85% to 90% as singletons. Input material: peripheral blood. The receptors originated from a woman aged 25-40 years with COVID-19, enrolled during active disease.

The count of this clone is one. The DNA for the CDR3 is TGTGCCAGCAGTGACTCGATTCCAAGAGACACTGAAGCTTTCTTT. It is translated as CASSDSIPRDTEAFF. The J gene is TRBJ1-1, the V gene TRBV6-4, with D uncertain. The CDR3 consists of 15 residues. Trimming took 0 bases from V and 3 from J, leaving 11 bases between them. Germline V CDR1 and CDR2: MRHNA, SNTAGT.

The rearrangement links TRBV11-3 to TRBJ2-1, with a tentative D call TRBD2 (6 bases). Germline CDR1 is SGHNT and CDR2 is YENEEA. The ends were cut back, 5 bases at V and 8 bases at J, with 19 bases in the middle. The CDR3 extends over 15 amino acids. The CDR3 nucleotides read TGTGCCAGCAGCCGCCGGGACGGGGGTATGGATGAGCAGTTCTTC. Translating gives CASSRRDGGMDEQFF. Drawing the rest from reference TRBV11-3 and TRBJ2-1, the complete variable domain is EAGVVQSPRYKIIEKKQPVAFWCNPISGHNTLYWYLQNLGQGPELLIRYENEEAVDDSQLPKDRFSAERLKGVDSTLKIQPAELGDSAVYLCASSRRDGGMDEQFFGPGTRLTVL.

The genes are TRBV29-1 and TRBJ1-2; tentatively, D is TRBD1 (5 bases). V shed 3 bases and J shed 4 bases, with 12 bases lying between them. Germline lookup yields CDR1 SQVTM and CDR2 ANQGSEA. The CDR3 has 13 residues. The CDR3 protein is CSVDPTEIYGYTF. In DNA form, the CDR3 reads TGCAGCGTTGACCCGACAGAGATCTATGGCTACACCTTC.

The CDR3 DNA follows: TGTGCCAGCAGTTTTGCAGGACAAGAGACCCAGTACTTC. It specifies CASSFAGQETQYF. The chain has TRBV27 and TRBJ2-5, with D unclear. The CDR3 consists of 13 residues. The germline V gene has CDR1 MNHEY and CDR2 SMNVEV (reference sequence). The V gene lost 3 bases and the J gene lost 2 bases, with 7 bases spanning the gap.

A single count supports this clone. Additional DNA sequences in this sample encode the identical CDR3. The chain combines TRBV11-2 with TRBJ2-5, with TRBD1 as a possible D gene (5 bases). Germline-derived CDR1 and CDR2 are SGHAT and FQNNGV. CDR3 length equals 15 residues. The germline V and J ends were trimmed by 2 bases and 1 base, with 11 bases remaining between them. CDR3 nucleotide sequence: TGTGCCAGCAGCTTAAGGCGACAGATCCAAGAGACCCAGTACTTC. Its protein product is CASSLRRQIQETQYF.

The chain employs TRBV5-1 and TRBJ2-1, with 8 bases lining up with TRBD2. V trimming: 1 base; J trimming: 4 bases; junction bases outside the gene matches: 4. Looked up from germline, CDR1 is SGHRS and CDR2 is YFSETQ. The CDR3 extends over 15 amino acids. CDR3 bases: TGCGCCAGCAGCTTGACTAGCGGAGCTTACAATGAGCAGTTCTTC. Its protein product is CASSLTSGAYNEQFF.

This sequence joins TRBV11-2 and TRBJ2-1, with 11 bases fitting TRBD2. The length of the CDR3 is 19 residues. V was pared by 6 bases and J by 7 bases, with 20 bases of the junction left unmatched. CDR1 and CDR2 (germline): SGHAT, FQNNGV. The CDR3 DNA sequence: TGTGCCAGCAGGCAATGGGGTCGAGGCTCTAGCGGGGGGAAAAATGAGCAGTTCTTC. Encoded protein: CASRQWGRGSSGGKNEQFF.

The rearrangement uses TRBV11-2 and TRBJ2-7; TRBD1 is a possible D gene (6 bases). V shed 5 bases and J shed 6 bases, with 20 bases lying between them. The CDR3 contains 15 residues. Germline V lookup: CDR1 SGHAT, CDR2 FQNNGV. The CDR3 sequence is CASSRSGTIRGEQYF. The CDR3 nucleotides read TGTGCCAGCAGCCGGTCGGGGACGATCAGGGGCGAGCAGTACTTC.

The gene calls are TRBV20-1 and TRBJ2-3, with D unclear. The CDR3 has 10 amino acids. With 4 bases removed from V and 12 bases from J, the gap between germline ends came to 11 bases. Germline values: CDR1 DFQATT, CDR2 SNEGSKA (reference sequence). The CDR3 DNA is TGCAGTGCTAAGCAATATTTTCAGTATTTT. Its protein is CSAKQYFQYF.

The chain is built from TRBV7-6 and TRBJ1-3, with D maybe TRBD1 (6 bases). V lost 5 bases and J 2 bases, leaving 22 bases between the germline ends. The CDR3 totals 18 residues. Per germline, CDR1 SGHVS and CDR2 FNYEAQ. This CDR3 is CASSETGTWPGAGNTIYF. In DNA form, the CDR3 reads TGTGCCAGCAGCGAAACCGGGACATGGCCCGGGGCTGGAAACACCATATATTTT.

Here the CDR3 reads CASSRGQGIPQDTQYF. The CDR3 DNA reads as TGTGCCAGCAGCAGAGGACAGGGGATCCCACAGGATACGCAGTATTTT. The chain couples TRBV11-3 to TRBJ2-3, with 9 bases that match TRBD1. The V segment lost 5 bases and the J segment 6 bases; nucleotides outside the gene matches: 12. The length of the CDR3 is 16 residues. Per germline, CDR1 SGHNT and CDR2 YENEEA.

This rearrangement joins TRBV18 to TRBJ2-3; TRBD1 agrees at 7 bases. J lost 2 bases, V lost 4 bases, and 6 bases had no gene match. This CDR3 comprises 15 residues. CDR1 and CDR2 (germline): KGHSH, LQKENI. This chain's CDR3 is CASSRRTGITDTQYF. CDR3 DNA sequence: TGTGCCAGCTCACGAAGGACAGGTATCACAGATACGCAGTATTTT.

The chain recombines TRBV6-1 with TRBJ2-1; weak D call: TRBD1 (6 bases). Germline V gene lookup returns CDR1 MNHNS and CDR2 SASEGT. This CDR3 spans 16 amino acids. V gave up 4 bases and J gave up 0 bases, with 13 bases separating them. CDR3 DNA: TGTGCCAGCAGTGCACGGACCAGGGGCTCCTACAATGAGCAGTTCTTC. Its translation is CASSARTRGSYNEQFF.

The gene calls are TRBV5-4 and TRBJ1-3; 9 nucleotides line up with TRBD1. Per the germline V gene, CDR1 is SGHNT and CDR2 is YYREEE (reference sequence). The J segment lost 8 bases and the V segment lost 1 base, leaving 4 bases of the junction unmatched. CDR3 length: 14 amino acids. CDR3 loop: CASSLTQGADTIYF. Here the CDR3 DNA reads TGTGCCAGCAGCTTGACACAGGGGGCGGACACCATATATTTT.

The chain recombines TRBV5-1 with TRBJ1-6; D may be TRBD1 (5 bases). CDR1 and CDR2 (germline): SGHRS, YFSETQ. This CDR3 region has 15 residues. Trimming stripped 6 bases from V and 7 bases from J, with 17 bases between. The CDR3 region has the DNA TGCGCCAGCACCCCTTGGGGGGATGGGAATTCACCCCTCCACTTT. It translates to CASTPWGDGNSPLHF.

In nucleotides, the CDR3 is TGCGCCAGCAGTTCTAGCGGGGTGGTAAACGAGCAGTACTTC. Translation gives CASSSSGVVNEQYF. The V and J genes are TRBV10-2 and TRBJ2-7, with 9 bases aligning to TRBD2. V was clipped by 5 bases and J by 5 bases; unmatched bases: 7. The CDR3 covers 14 residues. CDR1 WSHSY and CDR2 SAAADI come from the germline V gene.